These 27 T cell receptor beta chains originate from one sample sequenced in a study of T cell repertoires in aging, cancer and after chemotherapy. TCR beta rearrangements were amplified from peripheral blood genomic DNA. Rearranged V-D-J TRB sequences were amplified with a mixed TRB-A/B primer pool. TCRdb re-derived calls from the multiplex PCR reads in MiXCR, one entry per CDR3 protein. The sample has roughly 3,800 distinct CDR3 sequences, 25% to 30% seen once. Sequenced material: blood. The receptors were gathered from a human donor with a solid tumor.

The chain couples TRBV6-1 to TRBJ1-5; tentative D call: TRBD1 (5 bases). CDR1 and CDR2 from the germline V gene are MNHNS and SASEGT. With 1 base removed from V and 7 bases from J, the gap between germline ends came to 11 bases. The CDR3 runs 14 residues. The CDR3 here is CASSEGRVWQPQHF. The CDR3 DNA is TGTGCCAGCAGTGAAGGCAGGGTCTGGCAGCCCCAGCATTTT.

The rearrangement joins TRBV20-1 to TRBJ2-3, with D possibly matching TRBD1 (6 bases). CDR3 length: 13 amino acids. V dropped 3 bases and J dropped 5 bases, with 12 bases sitting between them. CDR1 DFQATT and CDR2 SNEGSKA come from the germline V gene (reference sequence). The CDR3 nucleotides are TGCAGTGCTAGCGGACAGTCTGTAGATACGCAGTATTTT. The encoded protein is CSASGQSVDTQYF.

In its sample, this clonotype is large. This chain joins TRBV19 and TRBJ2-3; 11 nucleotides agree with TRBD2. This CDR3 comprises 14 residues. V shed 5 bases and J 4 bases; nucleotides not matched to a gene: 2. Germline lookup yields CDR1 LNHDA and CDR2 SQIVND (reference sequence). The CDR3 DNA sequence: TGTGCCAGTAGTGAGACTAGCGGGGCAGATACGCAGTATTTT. This encodes CASSETSGADTQYF.

This clonotype was detected a few times. The rearrangement joins TRBV10-2 to TRBJ1-1, with 7 bases aligning to TRBD1. The germline V gene encodes CDR1 WSHSY and CDR2 SAAADI. Unmatched junction bases numbered 2, after V lost 6 bases and J lost 4 bases. The CDR3 extends over 12 amino acids. This chain's CDR3 is CASRPGGTEAFF. As DNA, the CDR3 is TGCGCCAGCAGACCAGGGGGCACTGAAGCTTTCTTT.

Worth noting for this clonotype: A single base separates this from a much larger clone, so it may be a read error. The J gene is TRBJ1-5, the V gene TRBV19; possibly TRBD1 for D (6 bases). The CDR3 contains 14 residues. Per the germline V gene, CDR1 is LNHDA and CDR2 is SQIVND (reference sequence). Trimming removed 4 bases at V and 6 bases at J, with 13 bases between. The CDR3 nucleotides are TGTGCCAGTAGTACCCCACAGGGTAGTCAGCCCCAGCATTTT. As protein: CASSTPQGSQPQHF.

This clonotype was seen a few times. The chain is built from TRBV12-3 or TRBV12-4 and TRBJ2-7; 8 nucleotides align to TRBD1. Germline trimming cut 6 bases from V and 0 bases from J; bases unmatched to any gene: 7. The CDR3 spans 15 residues. In DNA form, the CDR3 reads TGTGCCAGCAGGTCGACAGGGGAAGTCTCCTACGAGCAGTACTTC. This translates into CASRSTGEVSYEQYF.

V usage is TRBV11-2 and J usage is TRBJ2-2; D is uncertain. The CDR3 has 11 residues. V was clipped by 5 bases and J by 7 bases, with 5 bases between them. CDR1 and CDR2 from the germline V gene are SGHAT and FQNNGV. In nucleotides, the CDR3 is TGTGCCAGCAGCCGGTACGGGGAGCTGTTTTTT. Translating gives CASSRYGELFF.

This chain connects TRBV5-1 to TRBJ2-7; 7 bases align to TRBD1. The length of the CDR3 is 13 residues. The germline V gene has CDR1 SGHRS and CDR2 YFSETQ. The J segment lost 12 bases and the V segment lost 3 bases, leaving 12 bases of the junction unmatched. CDR3 in amino acids: CASSSTGLKRRYF. The CDR3 DNA reads as TGCGCCAGCAGCTCGACAGGGTTAAAGCGTCGGTACTTC.

Points on this clonotype: The junction departs from the called germline gene at one end, perhaps through a read error. This chain links TRBV6-1 with TRBJ1-5; D uncertain. The CDR3 loop spans 14 amino acids. Germline V lookup: CDR1 MNHNS, CDR2 SASEGT. As DNA, the CDR3 is TGTGCCAGCAGCTTCCAATTGGGCAATCAGCACCAGCATTTT. Amino acids: CASSFQLGNQHQHF.

The table lists this clonotype with a count of one. A junction end diverges from the germline sequence, so it may reflect a read error. V usage is TRBV4-2 and J usage is TRBJ1-4; D unresolved. The CDR3 spans 17 residues. Germline V lookup: CDR1 LGHNA, CDR2 YNFKEQ. The CDR3 spells CASSQDLPRGLNEKLFF. The CDR3 region has the DNA TGCGCCAGCAGCCAAGATCTTCCGCGGGGTCTTAATGAAAAACTGTTTTTT.

As concerns this clonotype: This could be a read error, since a much larger clone is one nucleotide away. The gene calls are TRBV6-5 and TRBJ2-3; TRBD1 is a possible D gene (6 bases). CDR1 and CDR2 (germline): MNHEY, SVGAGI. Trimming took off 6 bases at V and 3 bases at J, with 19 bases between the two ends. The CDR3 length is 16 residues. The CDR3 sequence is CASRLLIGGRTDTQYF. Written as DNA, the CDR3 is TGTGCCAGCAGACTACTAATAGGGGGAAGAACAGATACGCAGTATTTT.

This clonotype is medium-sized within its sample. V is TRBV6-5 and J is TRBJ2-7; D is perhaps TRBD2 (5 bases). Germline assignment: CDR1 MNHEY and CDR2 SVGAGI. Trimming pared 7 bases from V and 5 bases from J, leaving 12 bases between. There are 12 residues in the CDR3. CDR3 amino acids: CASTRVRDEQYF. The CDR3 DNA sequence: TGTGCCAGCACCAGAGTGAGGGACGAGCAGTACTTC.

Within the sample, this clonotype is large (0.1 to 1%). The chain has TRBV29-1 and TRBJ1-2; D is uncertain. V dropped 3 bases and J dropped 6 bases, with 8 bases sitting between them. CDR1 is SQVTM, CDR2 ANQGSEA, per germline. The CDR3 sequence is 11 residues long. The DNA of the CDR3 is TGCAGCGTTGAGGGGAACCATGGCTACACCTTC. This sequence encodes CSVEGNHGYTF.

The V and J genes are TRBV6-1 and TRBJ1-3, with 7 bases that match TRBD1. Trimming took 7 bases from V and 2 from J; bases not matched to a gene: 2. Germline CDR1 reads MNHNS; CDR2 reads SASEGT. There are 13 residues in the CDR3. The CDR3: CASKGATGNTIYF. The CDR3 DNA is TGTGCCAGCAAGGGGGCCACTGGAAACACCATATATTTT.

This clonotype has a handful of counts. The chain couples TRBV10-3 to TRBJ1-1; maybe TRBD1 (5 bases). The germline V gene encodes CDR1 ENHRY and CDR2 SYGVKD. Deletions cut 9 bases from V and 1 base from J, with 12 bases between. The CDR3 has 13 residues. The chain's CDR3 is CAITTDPNTEAFF. CDR3 in DNA: TGTGCCATAACGACAGATCCGAACACTGAAGCTTTCTTT.

This clonotype has more than one count but fewer than ten. The gene calls are TRBV18 and TRBJ2-7; D remains ambiguous. The germline V gene encodes CDR1 KGHSH and CDR2 LQKENI. Trimming cost V 4 bases and J 3 bases, with 13 bases left between them. The CDR3 spans 14 residues. CDR3 sequence: CASSLPGPYYEQYF. The CDR3 DNA reads TGTGCCAGCTCACTGCCCGGGCCGTACTACGAGCAGTACTTC.

This clonotype qualifies as medium-sized. The V gene is TRBV11-1, the J gene TRBJ1-6; no clear D gene. Trimming pared 0 bases from V and 6 bases from J, leaving 9 bases between. CDR3 length equals 15 residues. CDR1 is SGHAT, CDR2 FQDESV, per germline (reference sequence). For the CDR3, the DNA is TGTGCCAGCAGCTTAGCCGGCAGGATTAATTCACCCCTCCACTTT. Amino acid sequence: CASSLAGRINSPLHF.

There are a few counts of this clonotype. J is TRBJ2-1 and V is TRBV6-2 or TRBV6-3; 10 bases align to TRBD2. Trimming at V came to 0 bases and at J to 2 bases, leaving 19 bases not matched to a gene. Germline assignment: CDR1 MNHEY and CDR2 SVGEGT. This CDR3 is 22 amino acids long. The CDR3 reads CASSYSLGQRGGRGKTYNEQFF. The CDR3 bases are TGTGCCAGCAGTTACTCGCTAGGCCAGCGGGGGGGCCGAGGTAAGACCTACAATGAGCAGTTCTTC.

This clonotype is large. The CDR3 loop is CASSMNTGELFF. The CDR3 DNA follows: TGTGCCAGTAGTATGAACACCGGGGAGCTGTTTTTT. This chain uses TRBV19 with TRBJ2-2; D is undetermined. The ends were cut back, 3 bases at V and 1 base at J, with 0 bases in the middle. From germline, CDR1 is LNHDA and CDR2 SQIVND (reference sequence). The CDR3 covers 12 residues.

By share, this clonotype counts as medium-sized. The chain combines TRBV19 with TRBJ1-2, with 10 nucleotides matching TRBD1. CDR1 is LNHDA, CDR2 SQIVND, per germline (reference sequence). The CDR3 is 13 amino acids. V gave up 4 bases and J gave up 8 bases; unmatched junction bases: 4. DNA of the CDR3: TGTGCCAGTAGTACACCGGGACAGGGGGGCTACACCTTC. This sequence encodes CASSTPGQGGYTF.

The rearrangement uses TRBV6-2 or TRBV6-3 and TRBJ1-6; no firm D call. The V end lost 2 bases, the J end lost 7 bases, and 15 bases lay between the germline ends. Germline lookup yields CDR1 MNHEY and CDR2 SVGEGT. The CDR3 totals 16 residues. CDR3 DNA sequence: TGTGCCAGCAGTTACCGGGATCCTAGATTGAATTCACCCCTCCACTTT. It is translated as CASSYRDPRLNSPLHF.

By proportion, this clonotype is medium-sized (0.01 to 0.1%). This chain uses TRBV6-5 with TRBJ1-2; perhaps TRBD1 as D (5 bases). V lost 4 bases and J lost 8, with 17 bases in between. Germline V gene data show CDR1 as MNHEY and CDR2 as SVGAGI. The CDR3 is 14 residues long. CDR3 sequence reads: CASSSQGGGLGYTF. CDR3 DNA: TGTGCCAGCAGTTCGCAGGGTGGCGGTCTGGGCTACACCTTC.

The chain combines TRBV12-3 or TRBV12-4 with TRBJ1-6; 7 bases line up with TRBD1. Trimming removed 4 bases from V and 10 bases from J; junction bases left unmatched: 4. The CDR3 runs to 13 residues. CDR3 residues: CASSSGGHSPLHF. Written as DNA, the CDR3 is TGTGCCAGCAGTTCAGGGGGTCACTCACCCCTCCACTTT.

Relative to its sample, this clonotype is medium-sized. This CDR3 is CASSGGSGGYEQYF. The CDR3 DNA follows: TGTGCCAGCAGTGGTGGTAGCGGGGGTTACGAGCAGTACTTC. The chain employs TRBV6-1 and TRBJ2-7; 9 bases align to TRBD2. The CDR3 has 14 residues. The trim removed 4 bases at V and 4 bases at J, leaving 5 bases unmatched. The germline V gene has CDR1 MNHNS and CDR2 SASEGT.

This clonotype is judged medium-sized. This sequence joins TRBV5-6 and TRBJ2-1; D uncertain. V was shortened by 7 bases and J by 2 bases, with 16 bases between the two germline ends. Germline CDR1 reads SGHDT; CDR2 reads YYEEEE. The CDR3 is 15 residues long. The CDR3 DNA reads as TGTGCCAGCGAGGATGGTTTAAACCCCTACAATGAGCAGTTCTTC. Translated, it gives CASEDGLNPYNEQFF.

The CDR3 DNA is TGCGCCAGCAGTGTTCAGGGGCTCGAGCAGTACTTC. Its protein is CASSVQGLEQYF. The chain combines TRBV10-2 with TRBJ2-7; TRBD1 might be the D (6 bases). Germline V gives CDR1 WSHSY, CDR2 SAAADI. CDR3 length: 12 amino acids. V lost 4 bases, J lost 6 bases, and 10 bases lay in between.

Relative to its sample, this clonotype is medium-sized (0.01 to 0.1%). The chain joins TRBV6-5 to TRBJ2-1; either TRBD1 or TRBD2 may supply D (5 bases each). Germline CDR1 is MNHEY and CDR2 is SVGAGI. There are 13 residues in the CDR3. Trimming pared 6 bases from V and 10 bases from J, leaving 16 bases between. The CDR3 DNA reads as TGTGCCAGCAGCTCCGGGGCGCACGGGGAGCAGTTCTTC. As protein: CASSSGAHGEQFF.